A selection of T cell receptor beta chains follows, all from one sample in a study of blood T cell repertoires in COVID-19. Generated by immunoSEQ multiplex PCR, the TCRdb table keeps only in-frame clones and is missing some. The sample has about 57,000 clones, 91% seen once. The specimen was peripheral blood. Every receptor here comes from a man between 60 and 75 years old with acute or convalescent COVID-19. CDR3s include the opening cysteine and the closing phenylalanine or tryptophan. A D gene is named only where the DNA matches it firmly. Clone size appears in some rows only: once, few, many, or a class for an expanded clone.

clone_size | j_call | d_call | v_call | cdr3_nt | cdr3_aa
- | TRBJ2-7 | TRBD1 | TRBV5-1 | TGCGCCAGCAGCCAGAGACCCCGGGACAGCTACTACGAGCAGTACTTC | CASSQRPRDSYYEQYF
- | TRBJ2-2 | TRBD1 | TRBV6-5 | TGTGCCAGCATGCGGGACAGGGGCGCCGGGGAGCTGTTTTTT | CASMRDRGAGELFF
once | TRBJ1-1 | - | TRBV11-3 | TGTGCCAGCAGCTTAGACAGGGGACCTGAAGCTTTCTTT | CASSLDRGPEAFF
- | TRBJ2-6 | TRBD2 | TRBV27 | TGTGCCAGCACCGTTGACCCAGCGGGAGGTCTCCCCAACGTCCTGACTTTC | CASTVDPAGGLPNVLTF
- | TRBJ1-1 | - | TRBV12-5 | TGTGCTAGTGGTTTGCGTCTGGGGAGGAACACTGAAGCTTTCTTT | CASGLRLGRNTEAFF
- | TRBJ1-2 | TRBD1 | TRBV20-1 | TGCAGTGGGCAGGGGGACTATGGCTACACCTTC | CSGQGDYGYTF
- | TRBJ1-6 | - | TRBV11-3 | TGTGCCAGCAGCTTAGACAGGGATTCACCCCTCCACTTT | CASSLDRDSPLHF
- | TRBJ1-4 | - | TRBV27 | TGTGCCAGCAGTCTGCTCGGGACAAGGGGAGAAAAACTGTTTTTT | CASSLLGTRGEKLFF
- | TRBJ2-7 | - | TRBV4-3 | TGCGCCAGCAGCCAAAACCAGGGTTACTACGAGCAGTACTTC | CASSQNQGYYEQYF
once | TRBJ1-2 | TRBD1 | TRBV5-1 | TGCGCCAGCAGCTGGGGACAGGAGGGCTACACCTTC | CASSWGQEGYTF
- | TRBJ2-2 | - | TRBV15 | TGTGCCACCAGCAGAGAGGGGCAGGGAGGATCGAACACCGGGGAGCTGTTTTTT | CATSREGQGGSNTGELFF
few | TRBJ2-7 | - | TRBV30 | TGTGCCTCGAGCAGCGGTGTCGAGCAGTACTTC | CASSSGVEQYF
few | TRBJ1-5 | - | TRBV30 | TGTGCCTGGACGCACGGTAGCAATCAGCCCCAGCATTTT | CAWTHGSNQPQHF
- | TRBJ1-4 | TRBD1 | TRBV9 | TGTGCCAGCAGCTCCCGGGACAGGGCAGTTAATGAAAAACTGTTTTTT | CASSSRDRAVNEKLFF
once | TRBJ2-2 | - | TRBV7-7 | TGTGCTAGCAGCTCAGGACAGCCTAACACCGGGGAGCTGTTTTTT | CASSSGQPNTGELFF
- | TRBJ1-5 | - | TRBV6-5 | TGTGCCAGCAGTTTTCAGGGGTCAAATCAGCCCCAGCATTTT | CASSFQGSNQPQHF
- | TRBJ2-5 | TRBD1 | TRBV10-2 | TGCGCCAGCAGTGAGTCGTCAGGGGGTCTAGGGTCTCAGTACTTC | CASSESSGGLGSQYF
- | TRBJ1-1 | - | TRBV4-2 | TGTGCCAGCAGCCAAGAGGCCGGGGGATTCACTGAAGCTTTCTTT | CASSQEAGGFTEAFF
- | TRBJ2-7 | - | TRBV7-6 | TGTGCCAGCAGCTTAGGAAGTAGCGAGGTGTTCTACGAGCAGTACTTC | CASSLGSSEVFYEQYF
- | TRBJ2-2 | TRBD1 | TRBV28 | TGTGCCACCCGCGGGACAGGGGGCCCCGGGGAGCTGTTTTTT | CATRGTGGPGELFF
- | TRBJ2-6 | TRBD1 | TRBV6-5 | TGTGCCAGCAGGCAGACAGGGGTCGGGGCCAACGTCCTGACTTTC | CASRQTGVGANVLTF